Shown below are 30 T cell receptor beta chains from a single sample sequenced in a study of T cell repertoires in cytomegalovirus infection. TCRdb reprocessed the reads via MiXCR and lists one record per CDR3 protein. Of 360,000 or so distinct CDR3 sequences listed, just under 35% are singletons. These receptors' targets are unknown. The sample consisted of cultured PBMCs, taken from culture after CMV antigen stimulation. The source is a human donor in good health (CMV status not recorded). Some clones in this sample may be carry-over from other donors' samples.

This clonotype was recorded a few times. The chain joins TRBV4-1 to TRBJ2-5; D call uncertain. The CDR3 is made up of 15 amino acids. V was cut by 0 bases and J by 7 bases, with 15 bases left in between. CDR1 and CDR2 (germline): MGHRA, YSYEKL. CDR3 sequence: CASSQDPLLSRTQYF. The CDR3, as DNA: TGCGCCAGCAGCCAAGATCCACTTTTGTCACGGACCCAGTACTTC.

The genes are TRBV20-1 and TRBJ2-3; D is uncertain. Trimming removed 3 bases at V and 0 bases at J, with 16 bases between. CDR1 DFQATT and CDR2 SNEGSKA come from the germline V gene (reference sequence). The CDR3 covers 16 residues. The CDR3 region is CSARKDLGYSTDTQYF. CDR3 sequence (DNA): TGCAGTGCTAGGAAGGATCTGGGATACAGCACAGATACGCAGTATTTT.

Ten or more counts support this clonotype. J is TRBJ2-6 and V is TRBV19; 7 bases line up with TRBD1. This CDR3 region has 19 residues. Per the germline V gene, CDR1 is LNHDA and CDR2 is SQIVND (reference sequence). Trimming removed 3 bases from V and 3 bases from J; junction bases left unmatched: 14. CDR3 protein: CASSITAGTVVGGANVLTF. The CDR3 coding sequence is TGTGCCAGTAGTATTACTGCCGGGACAGTCGTAGGTGGGGCCAACGTCCTGACTTTC.

This clonotype showed up many times. The chain recombines TRBV6-1 with TRBJ2-4; TRBD2 is a possible D gene (7 bases). The CDR3 runs 13 residues. The V gene's germline CDR1 is MNHNS and CDR2 SASEGT. V was pared by 9 bases and J by 7 bases, with 16 bases between. The CDR3 reads CASQGGGGNIQYF. For the CDR3, the DNA is TGTGCCAGTCAAGGGGGAGGGGGGAACATTCAGTACTTC.

The chain has TRBV28 and TRBJ2-4; a weak D match, TRBD2 (5 bases). Germline V gene lookup returns CDR1 MDHEN and CDR2 SYDVKM. Trimming stripped 5 bases from V and 3 bases from J, with 23 bases between. The CDR3 consists of 18 residues. For the CDR3, the DNA is TGTGCCAGCAGTCACCCCCTTGGGTACGGGAATGGCAAAAACATTCAGTACTTC. It encodes CASSHPLGYGNGKNIQYF.

Ten or more counts support this clonotype. CDR3 sequence (DNA): TGTGCCAGCAGCACAGACAGTCGGGGTGAAAAACTGTTTTTT. It is translated as CASSTDSRGEKLFF. This chain uses TRBV7-9 with TRBJ1-4, with D perhaps TRBD1 (5 bases). Germline lookup yields CDR1 SEHNR and CDR2 FQNEAQ (reference sequence). Between the trimmed V and J ends, which lost 5 bases and 7 bases, there was a span of 14 bases. The CDR3 runs 14 residues.

The chain carries TRBV10-1 and TRBJ2-1, with a tentative D call TRBD2 (6 bases). V was trimmed by 5 bases and J by 5 bases, leaving 10 bases between them. The CDR3 runs 13 residues. Germline CDR1 WNHNN, CDR2 SYGVQD (reference sequence). CDR3 bases: TGCGCCAGCAGTCAGCGGGCTAACAATGAGCAGTTCTTC. This sequence encodes CASSQRANNEQFF.

This clonotype was detected many times. The genes are TRBV7-9 and TRBJ1-5, with D perhaps TRBD1 (5 bases). Per the germline V gene, CDR1 is SEHNR and CDR2 is FQNEAQ (reference sequence). The CDR3 extends over 14 amino acids. Between the trimmed V and J ends, which lost 5 bases and 5 bases, there was a span of 13 bases. CDR3: CASSQLGRDQPQHF. The DNA of the CDR3 is TGTGCCAGCAGCCAACTGGGACGAGATCAGCCCCAGCATTTT.

This clonotype was observed a handful of times. The chain is built from TRBV19 and TRBJ1-1; D possibly corresponds to TRBD1 (5 bases). V dropped 5 bases and J dropped 2 bases, with 12 bases sitting between them. The CDR3 has 14 residues. The germline gives CDR1 LNHDA, CDR2 SQIVND (reference sequence). This CDR3 reads CASSFGTPNTEAFF. The CDR3 bases are TGTGCCAGTAGTTTTGGGACCCCAAACACTGAAGCTTTCTTT.

This chain links TRBV7-2 with TRBJ2-7; weak D call: TRBD1 (5 bases). The germline V gene has CDR1 SGHTA and CDR2 FQGNSA. This CDR3 spans 14 amino acids. The V end lost 3 bases, the J end lost 5 bases, and 14 bases lay between the germline ends. The chain's CDR3 is CASSLAGNSHEQYF. The CDR3, as DNA: TGTGCCAGCAGCTTGGCAGGGAACAGCCACGAGCAGTACTTC.

This clonotype was seen a few times. The chain couples TRBV28 to TRBJ1-1; D not certain. Germline V lookup: CDR1 MDHEN, CDR2 SYDVKM. V was shortened by 6 bases and J by 0 bases, with 17 bases between the two germline ends. The CDR3 runs to 16 residues. The DNA of the CDR3 is TGTGCCAGCAGCCCCCCGGACTTAACAATGAACACTGAAGCTTTCTTT. Translating gives CASSPPDLTMNTEAFF.

The rearrangement uses TRBV6-2 or TRBV6-3 and TRBJ2-7; possible D gene TRBD2, 5 bases. The V gene lost 4 bases and the J gene lost 2 bases, with 15 bases spanning the gap. Per germline, CDR1 MNHEY and CDR2 SVGEGT. The CDR3 is made up of 15 amino acids. The CDR3 spells CASSSRAGLTYEQYF. The CDR3 DNA is TGTGCCAGCAGTTCGCGGGCCGGGCTGACCTACGAGCAGTACTTC.

The chain links TRBV6-2 or TRBV6-3 to TRBJ2-1; TRBD2 agrees at 7 bases. This CDR3 spans 16 amino acids. Germline lookup yields CDR1 MNHEY and CDR2 SVGEGT. V was pared by 6 bases and J by 9 bases, with 17 bases of the junction left unmatched. The CDR3 DNA sequence: TGTGCCAGCAGCCCTTTGGCGGGAGTCGTAGGGAGTGAGCAGTTCTTC. Its protein is CASSPLAGVVGSEQFF.

This clonotype is a singleton in its sample. V is TRBV6-1 and J is TRBJ1-1, with no clear D. Deletions cut 7 bases from V and 8 bases from J, with 11 bases between. Germline values: CDR1 MNHNS, CDR2 SASEGT. This CDR3 has 11 residues. For the CDR3, the DNA is TGTGCCAGCACCGTTGGGCCAGAAGCTTTCTTT. Protein: CASTVGPEAFF.

The chain joins TRBV27 to TRBJ1-1, with D unresolved. The V gene lost 2 bases and the J gene lost 3 bases, with 22 bases spanning the gap. The CDR3 has 18 residues. Germline CDR1 reads MNHEY; CDR2 reads SMNVEV (reference sequence). The CDR3 protein is CASSLVFVRGTEHTEAFF. Here the CDR3 DNA reads TGTGCCAGCAGTTTAGTTTTCGTTCGGGGAACCGAGCACACTGAAGCTTTCTTT.

The chain recombines TRBV5-4 with TRBJ2-1; D may match TRBD1 or TRBD2 (5 bases each). Trimming took 0 bases from V and 2 from J, leaving 12 bases between them. Looked up from germline, CDR1 is SGHNT and CDR2 is YYREEE (reference sequence). The CDR3 totals 16 residues. CDR3 coding DNA: TGTGCCAGCAGCTTGGGCGGGCAGGGACCCTACAATGAGCAGTTCTTC. Residues: CASSLGGQGPYNEQFF.

The V gene is TRBV19, the J gene TRBJ2-7, with D possibly matching TRBD1 (5 bases). From germline, CDR1 is LNHDA and CDR2 SQIVND (reference sequence). Between the trimmed V and J ends, which lost 3 bases and 9 bases, there was a span of 15 bases. This CDR3 contains 13 residues. The CDR3 DNA follows: TGTGCCAGTAGTATCCGGCCTGGACACGCGCAGTACTTC. Amino acids: CASSIRPGHAQYF.

Turning to this clonotype: At one end, the junction sequence differs from germline, possibly due to a read error. This chain uses TRBV7-9 with TRBJ2-1, with 10 positions matching TRBD2. The CDR3 is 15 residues long. The germline V gene encodes CDR1 SEHNR and CDR2 FQNEAQ (reference sequence). This chain's CDR3 is CASSVAGGYYNEQFF. The CDR3, as DNA: TGTGCCAGCAGCGTAGCGGGAGGATACTACAATGAGCAGTTCTTC. Full variable domain (outside the CDR3, taken from reference TRBV7-9 and TRBJ2-1): DTGVSQNPRHKITKRGQNVTFRCDPISEHNRLYWYRQTLGQGPEFLTYFQNEAQLEKSRLLSDRFSAERPKGSFSTLEIQRTEQGDSAMYLCASSVAGGYYNEQFFGPGTRLTVL.

The sample holds many counts of this clonotype. The V and J genes are TRBV10-3 and TRBJ2-1; a weak D match, TRBD2 (5 bases). CDR3 length: 15 amino acids. The V end lost 9 bases, the J end lost 4 bases, and 19 bases lay between the germline ends. From germline, CDR1 is ENHRY and CDR2 SYGVKD. The CDR3 loop is CAMSTSSGAYNEQFF. The CDR3 DNA is TGTGCCATGAGCACATCCAGCGGTGCTTACAATGAGCAGTTCTTC.

There are a few counts of this clonotype. The chain joins TRBV6-1 to TRBJ2-7, with TRBD2 as a possible D gene (7 bases). V was cut by 3 bases and J by 4 bases, with 10 bases left in between. The germline CDR1 and CDR2 sequences are MNHNS and SASEGT. The CDR3 covers 13 residues. The DNA for the CDR3 is TGTGCCAGCAGTGAGAGGGGGGGTTACGAGCAGTACGTC. Translating it yields CASSERGGYEQYV.

This chain uses TRBV7-2 with TRBJ1-2; 8 bases are a match to TRBD1. CDR3 size: 14 residues. The V segment lost 4 bases and the J segment 7 bases; nucleotides outside the gene matches: 8. CDR1 and CDR2 (germline): SGHTA, FQGNSA. Here the CDR3 DNA reads TGTGCCAGCAGCTCCAACAGGGGGGGGGGTGGCTACACCTTC. This sequence encodes CASSSNRGGGGYTF.

The genes are TRBV7-2 and TRBJ1-1; D ambiguous. V was shortened by 5 bases and J by 0 bases, with 4 bases between the two germline ends. Germline CDR1 SGHTA, CDR2 FQGNSA. This CDR3 is 12 amino acids long. This CDR3 reads CASSPVNTEAFF. In DNA, the CDR3 is TGTGCCAGCAGCCCGGTGAACACTGAAGCTTTCTTT.

This clonotype was counted a few times. The V and J genes are TRBV4-1 and TRBJ2-1, with 8 nucleotides matching TRBD2. Germline CDR1 and CDR2: MGHRA and YSYEKL. The trim removed 3 bases at V and 8 bases at J, leaving 6 bases unmatched. The CDR3 contains 14 residues. CDR3 loop: CASSHHSGKYEQFF. The CDR3, as DNA: TGCGCCAGCAGCCACCATAGCGGGAAATATGAGCAGTTCTTC.

The gene calls are TRBV28 and TRBJ2-3, with a possible D match to TRBD2 (5 bases). Per the germline V gene, CDR1 is MDHEN and CDR2 is SYDVKM. V gave up 7 bases and J gave up 2 bases, with 10 bases separating them. The CDR3 length is 13 residues. CDR3 sequence: CASNSVSTDTQYF. The DNA of the CDR3 is TGTGCCAGCAATAGCGTTTCCACAGATACGCAGTATTTT.

In this sample, this clonotype turned up a few times. The rearrangement joins TRBV12-3 or TRBV12-4 to TRBJ1-4; D is unclear. There are 14 residues in the CDR3. V was shortened by 3 bases and J by 7 bases, with 12 bases between the two germline ends. The CDR3 loop reads CASSLAVLSEKLFF. The CDR3, as DNA: TGTGCCAGCAGTTTGGCAGTACTAAGTGAAAAACTGTTTTTT.

The chain recombines TRBV12-3 or TRBV12-4 with TRBJ2-7; 11 bases align to TRBD1. V dropped 3 bases and J dropped 3; count of bases not matched to a gene: 4. The CDR3 has 15 amino acids. This CDR3 is CASSFGGTGGYEQYF. Here the CDR3 DNA reads TGTGCCAGCAGTTTCGGGGGGACAGGGGGCTACGAGCAGTACTTC.

This clonotype was observed many times. The gene calls are TRBV7-2 and TRBJ2-3; 14 positions agree with TRBD2. V shed 2 bases and J 4 bases; nucleotides not matched to a gene: 2. The V gene's germline CDR1 is SGHTA and CDR2 FQGNSA. The CDR3 loop spans 16 amino acids. CDR3 sequence reads: CASSLMGLAGADTQYF. Written as DNA, the CDR3 is TGTGCCAGCAGCTTAATGGGACTAGCGGGAGCAGATACGCAGTATTTT.

The chain uses TRBV4-1 and TRBJ2-3; perhaps D is TRBD1 or TRBD2 (6 bases each). Germline V gene data show CDR1 as MGHRA and CDR2 as YSYEKL. The CDR3 length is 16 residues. With 0 bases removed from V and 4 bases from J, the gap between germline ends came to 14 bases. The CDR3 nucleotides are TGCGCCAGCAGCCAAGAGGCAAAGGGGGGCCCAGATACGCAGTATTTT. The encoded protein is CASSQEAKGGPDTQYF.

This clonotype occurred a few times. Here the CDR3 DNA reads TGTGCCAGCAGCTTCGTAGCGGGAGGGCCCGGGAACATTCAGTACTTC. Its protein product is CASSFVAGGPGNIQYF. This chain joins TRBV7-9 and TRBJ2-4, with 11 bases identical to TRBD2. Germline CDR1 and CDR2: SEHNR and FQNEAQ (reference sequence). The CDR3 has 16 amino acids. Unmatched junction bases numbered 8, after V lost 3 bases and J lost 7 bases.

This chain uses TRBV6-2 or TRBV6-3 with TRBJ1-1; D ambiguous. V lost 7 bases and J lost 3, with 15 bases in between. Germline loops: CDR1 MNHEY, CDR2 SVGEGT. The CDR3 has 14 amino acids. The chain's CDR3 is CASTHGITYTEAFF. In DNA, the CDR3 is TGTGCCAGCACTCACGGGATTACTTACACTGAAGCTTTCTTT.